These 21 T cell receptor beta chains originate from one sample sequenced in a study of shared clonotypes between healthy human individuals. Sequencing used immunoSEQ multiplex PCR; TCRdb keeps in-frame clones, though not all of them. The repertoire includes 300,000 to 400,000 clones, roughly 70% of them detected once, and less than 11% sits in the top ten. Sample: memory CD4+ T cells sorted from blood. Subset reported: CD45RA-negative fraction. All receptors come from a man aged 25 to 45 in good health.

This clone is a singleton in its sample. CDR3 residues: CASSLNSGVGLDTQYF. The CDR3 DNA reads TGCGCCAGCAGCTTGAATAGCGGCGTGGGCTTAGATACGCAGTATTTT. This chain connects TRBV5-1 to TRBJ2-3; D is perhaps TRBD2 (6 bases). The germline gives CDR1 SGHRS, CDR2 YFSETQ. This CDR3 contains 16 residues. Trimming removed 1 base from V and 5 bases from J, with 17 bases in between. The whole variable domain, filled in from reference TRBV5-1 and TRBJ2-3, reads KAGVTQTPRYLIKTRGQQVTLSCSPISGHRSVSWYQQTPGQGLQFLFEYFSETQRNKGNFPGRFSGRQFSNSRSEMNVSTLELGDSALYLCASSLNSGVGLDTQYFGPGTRLTVL.

The CDR3 region has the DNA TGTGCCAGCAGTGTACAGGGACTTTTCCCCGGGGAGCTGTTTTTT. This gives the protein CASSVQGLFPGELFF. The gene calls are TRBV25-1 and TRBJ2-2; D is tentatively TRBD1 or TRBD2 (6 bases each). The germline gives CDR1 MGHDK, CDR2 SYGVNS. This CDR3 spans 15 amino acids. The ends were cut back, 4 bases at V and 6 bases at J, with 15 bases in the middle.

The J gene is TRBJ2-7, the V gene TRBV2; 7 positions match TRBD2. The CDR3 loop spans 15 amino acids. Germline assignment: CDR1 SNHLY and CDR2 FYNNEI. J lost 0 bases, V lost 3 bases, and 5 bases had no gene match. DNA for the CDR3: TGTGCCAGCAGTGATAGGGCTAGCGGCTCCTACGAGCAGTACTTC. The encoded protein is CASSDRASGSYEQYF.

The chain uses TRBV11-2 and TRBJ2-1; no clear D gene. The germline V and J ends were trimmed by 1 base and 0 bases, with 16 bases remaining between them. Germline CDR1 SGHAT, CDR2 FQNNGV. This CDR3 has 18 amino acids. CDR3 DNA: TGTGCCAGCAGCTTAGTTCTAGTCGGAGAGAGCTCCTACAATGAGCAGTTCTTC. Translation gives CASSLVLVGESSYNEQFF.

This clone has only a few counts. The chain links TRBV19 to TRBJ2-1; TRBD1 is a possible D gene (5 bases). This CDR3 has 15 amino acids. V shed 0 bases and J shed 7 bases, with 13 bases lying between them. Germline V gene data show CDR1 as LNHDA and CDR2 as SQIVND (reference sequence). CDR3 residues: CASSIDWGRENEQFF. The CDR3 DNA is TGTGCCAGTAGTATAGATTGGGGCCGTGAGAATGAGCAGTTCTTC.

This clone was observed a handful of times. This chain uses TRBV6-1 with TRBJ2-1, with 7 bases fitting TRBD2. V gave up 3 bases and J gave up 1 base; unmatched junction bases: 9. The CDR3 length is 17 residues. Germline CDR1 is MNHNS and CDR2 is SASEGT. In DNA form, the CDR3 reads TGTGCCAGCAGTGAGTTTATAGCGGGCATTTCCTACAATGAGCAGTTCTTC. It specifies CASSEFIAGISYNEQFF.

J is TRBJ1-1 and V is TRBV2, with D possibly matching TRBD1 (5 bases). The germline V and J ends were trimmed by 0 bases and 12 bases, with 14 bases remaining between them. The CDR3 is 13 amino acids. Germline V gene lookup returns CDR1 SNHLY and CDR2 FYNNEI. Here the CDR3 reads CASSEAVGGSSFF. The CDR3 DNA reads as TGTGCCAGCAGTGAAGCTGTGGGGGGTTCGTCTTTCTTT. Variable domain in full (rest from reference TRBV2 and TRBJ1-1): EPEVTQTPSHQVTQMGQEVILRCVPISNHLYFYWYRQILGQKVEFLVSFYNNEISEKSEIFDDQFSVERPDGSNFTLKIRSTKLEDSAMYFCASSEAVGGSSFFGQGTRLTVV.

This chain joins TRBV9 and TRBJ2-2, with 7 bases lining up with TRBD1. Looked up from germline, CDR1 is SGDLS and CDR2 is YYNGEE. V trimming: 4 bases; J trimming: 0 bases; junction bases outside the gene matches: 6. CDR3 length equals 16 residues. The CDR3 nucleotides read TGTGCCAGCAGCTTCCACCAGGGGGCGAACACCGGGGAGCTGTTTTTT. This gives the protein CASSFHQGANTGELFF.

This clone was counted once. The chain couples TRBV14 to TRBJ1-2, with D perhaps TRBD1 (5 bases). V lost 1 base and J lost 6, with 24 bases in between. The CDR3 totals 18 residues. CDR1 SGHDN and CDR2 FVKESK come from the germline V gene. The CDR3 here is CASSQGLNVAGKSHGYTF. The CDR3 nucleotides are TGTGCCAGCAGCCAAGGGTTAAATGTGGCAGGGAAAAGCCATGGCTACACCTTC.

J is TRBJ2-3 and V is TRBV11-2; D is unclear. The CDR3 loop spans 13 amino acids. V dropped 1 base and J dropped 3 bases, with 5 bases sitting between them. Germline V lookup: CDR1 SGHAT, CDR2 FQNNGV. CDR3 coding DNA: TGTGCCAGCAGCTTAGCGCCTACAGATACGCAGTATTTT. As protein: CASSLAPTDTQYF.

V and J are TRBV7-2 and TRBJ2-3; D possibly corresponds to TRBD1 (5 bases). The CDR3 contains 14 residues. Germline CDR1 reads SGHTA; CDR2 reads FQGNSA. With 5 bases removed from V and 2 bases from J, the gap between germline ends came to 11 bases. The CDR3 coding sequence is TGTGCCAGCAGCCGACAGTCTTCCACAGATACGCAGTATTTT. Translated, it gives CASSRQSSTDTQYF.

V is TRBV19 and J is TRBJ1-4, with TRBD1 matching 7 bases. The CDR3 has 15 residues. The germline gives CDR1 LNHDA, CDR2 SQIVND (reference sequence). J lost 0 bases, V lost 4 bases, and 2 bases had no gene match. The CDR3 protein is CASSTGTATNEKLFF. The CDR3, as DNA: TGTGCCAGTAGTACCGGGACAGCAACTAATGAAAAACTGTTTTTT.

The V call is TRBV2, the J call TRBJ1-4; tentative D call: TRBD1 (5 bases). The CDR3 has 15 residues. V shed 4 bases and J shed 6 bases, with 15 bases lying between them. Germline loops: CDR1 SNHLY, CDR2 FYNNEI. The CDR3 spells CASSARDPGDEKLFF. The CDR3 DNA is TGTGCCAGCAGTGCCCGGGACCCGGGGGATGAAAAACTGTTTTTT.

The rearrangement joins TRBV27 to TRBJ1-2; 9 bases are a match to TRBD1. The CDR3 extends over 17 amino acids. Germline trimming cut 10 bases from V and 5 bases from J; bases unmatched to any gene: 20. Germline V gene sequence: CDR1 MNHEY, CDR2 SMNVEV (reference sequence). In nucleotides, the CDR3 is TGTGCCAACCGACAGGGGGGCGATCAAGTAGGCGGGTATGGCTACACCTTC. Residues: CANRQGGDQVGGYGYTF.

This clone was counted between two and nine times. The V gene is TRBV7-2, the J gene TRBJ2-1, with TRBD1 matching over 8 bases. Trimming took 3 bases from V and 6 from J; bases not matched to a gene: 1. Germline V gene data show CDR1 as SGHTA and CDR2 as FQGNSA. The CDR3 covers 13 residues. The CDR3: CASSLTGVNEQFF. The CDR3 region has the DNA TGTGCCAGCAGCTTGACAGGGGTCAATGAGCAGTTCTTC.

This clone appeared a few times. V usage is TRBV7-8 and J usage is TRBJ1-2; no definite D call. The CDR3 spans 14 residues. Germline V lookup: CDR1 SGHVS, CDR2 FQNEAQ. Trimming removed 8 bases at V and 0 bases at J, with 13 bases between. The CDR3 is CASLGSRPNYGYTF. CDR3 DNA: TGTGCCAGCCTGGGATCCAGGCCTAACTATGGCTACACCTTC.

This clone was picked up many times. V usage is TRBV7-3 and J usage is TRBJ2-1, with D possibly TRBD2 on 5 matching bases. Trimming shortened V by 1 base and J by 1 base, and 11 bases separated the two germline ends. The CDR3 is 16 residues long. Looked up from germline, CDR1 is SGHTA and CDR2 is FQGTGA. The CDR3 loop reads CASSLRLAPSYNEQFF. The CDR3, as DNA: TGTGCCAGCAGCTTAAGGCTAGCTCCTTCCTACAATGAGCAGTTCTTC.

This clone has a single count. V usage is TRBV14 and J usage is TRBJ2-2; no reliable D call. The V end was cut by 0 bases, the J end by 2 bases, with 16 bases between. CDR3 size: 18 residues. Germline V lookup: CDR1 SGHDN, CDR2 FVKESK. The CDR3 is CASSQEGKDESNTGELFF. In nucleotides, the CDR3 is TGTGCCAGCAGCCAAGAAGGTAAGGACGAGTCAAACACCGGGGAGCTGTTTTTT.

This chain connects TRBV6-1 to TRBJ2-4, with 7 positions matching TRBD1. The V gene end was trimmed by 3 bases and the J gene end by 1 base; junction bases not matched to a gene: 12. Looked up from germline, CDR1 is MNHNS and CDR2 is SASEGT. This CDR3 spans 18 amino acids. In nucleotides, the CDR3 is TGTGCCAGCAGTGACAACACGGTAACAGGGGAGGCCAAAAACATTCAGTACTTC. Amino acid sequence: CASSDNTVTGEAKNIQYF.

The chain joins TRBV7-9 to TRBJ1-1; possibly TRBD1 for D (6 bases). The germline V gene encodes CDR1 SEHNR and CDR2 FQNEAQ (reference sequence). V gave up 5 bases and J gave up 5 bases, with 12 bases separating them. CDR3 length: 13 residues. CDR3 nucleotides: TGTGCCAGCAGCGGTCCAGGGGATACTGAAGCTTTCTTT. Amino acid sequence: CASSGPGDTEAFF.

The chain employs TRBV19 and TRBJ2-7; tentatively, D is TRBD1 or TRBD2 (5 bases each). Per the germline V gene, CDR1 is LNHDA and CDR2 is SQIVND (reference sequence). V shed 1 base and J shed 5 bases, with 15 bases lying between them. The CDR3 is made up of 15 amino acids. The CDR3 bases are TGTGCCAGTAGTATAGGGGCAGGGAGTAGCGACGAGCAGTACTTC. Amino acids: CASSIGAGSSDEQYF.